This TCR beta chain comes out of a study of early T cells in non-severe SARS-CoV-2 infection. Attachment of unique molecular identifiers to individual cDNA molecules was performed. Using its own MiXCR run on the 5' RACE reads, TCRdb lists one record per CDR3 protein. The top ten hold under 7.5% of the sample, which has around 40,000 distinct CDR3 sequences, under 8% seen once. This clonotype came up a few times. Germline trimming cut 1 base from V and 4 bases from J; bases unmatched to any gene: 10. Germline V gene lookup returns CDR1 SGHTA and CDR2 FQGNSA. This CDR3 region has 16 residues. V is TRBV7-2 and J is TRBJ2-7; 7 nucleotides align to TRBD2. Sequenced sample: whole blood. The receptor's source is an adult who was a healthcare worker with PCR-confirmed SARS-CoV-2 infection or an uninfected control (not recorded which). CDR3 nucleotide sequence: TGTGCCAGCAGCTTAGGGCTAGCGGCCACGGGTTACGAGCAGTACTTC. This translates into CASSLGLAATGYEQYF.